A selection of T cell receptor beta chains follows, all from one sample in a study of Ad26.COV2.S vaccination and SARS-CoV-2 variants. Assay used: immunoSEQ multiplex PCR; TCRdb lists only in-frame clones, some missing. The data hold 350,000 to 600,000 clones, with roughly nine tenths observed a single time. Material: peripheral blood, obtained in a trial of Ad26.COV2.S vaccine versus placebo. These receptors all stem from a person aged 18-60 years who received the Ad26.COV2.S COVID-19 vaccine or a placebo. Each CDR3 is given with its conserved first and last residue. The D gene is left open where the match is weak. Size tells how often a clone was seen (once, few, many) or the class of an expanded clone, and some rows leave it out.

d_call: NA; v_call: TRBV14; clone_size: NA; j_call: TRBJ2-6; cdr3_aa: CASSRWNSGANVLTF; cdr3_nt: TGTGCCAGCAGCCGTTGGAACTCTGGGGCCAACGTCCTGACTTTC
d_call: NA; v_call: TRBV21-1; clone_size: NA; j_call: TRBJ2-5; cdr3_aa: CASSKQDRPGLADQETQYF; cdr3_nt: TGTGCCAGCAGCAAACAAGACCGACCGGGACTAGCGGATCAAGAGACCCAGTACTTC
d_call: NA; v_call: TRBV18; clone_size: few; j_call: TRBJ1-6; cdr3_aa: CASSPRRDNSPLHF; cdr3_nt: TGTGCCAGCTCACCGCGGAGGGACAATTCACCCCTCCACTTT
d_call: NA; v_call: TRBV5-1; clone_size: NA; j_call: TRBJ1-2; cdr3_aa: CASRPDTERYGYTF; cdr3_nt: TGCGCCAGCAGACCCGATACAGAGAGGTATGGCTACACCTTC
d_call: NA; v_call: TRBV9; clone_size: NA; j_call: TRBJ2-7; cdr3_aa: CASSPDKATYEQYF; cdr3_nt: TGTGCCAGCAGCCCAGACAAGGCCACCTACGAGCAGTACTTC
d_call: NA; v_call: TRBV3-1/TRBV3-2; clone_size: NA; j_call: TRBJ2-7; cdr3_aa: CASARDGTSLEQYF; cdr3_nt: TGTGCCAGCGCCAGGGACGGGACCTCTTTGGAGCAGTACTTC
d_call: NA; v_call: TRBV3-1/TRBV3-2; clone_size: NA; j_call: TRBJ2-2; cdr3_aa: CASSQVYGIGTGELFF; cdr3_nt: TGTGCCAGCAGCCAAGTATACGGAATTGGCACCGGGGAGCTGTTTTTT
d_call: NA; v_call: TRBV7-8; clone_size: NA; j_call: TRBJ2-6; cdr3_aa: CASSLSTATSSGANVLTF; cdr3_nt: TGTGCCAGCAGCTTAAGCACGGCTACCAGCTCTGGGGCCAACGTCCTGACTTTC
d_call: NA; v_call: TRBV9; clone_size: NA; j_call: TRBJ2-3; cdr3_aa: CASSVGGGQSTDTQYF; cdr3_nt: TGTGCCAGCAGCGTAGGCGGGGGACAGAGCACAGATACGCAGTATTTT
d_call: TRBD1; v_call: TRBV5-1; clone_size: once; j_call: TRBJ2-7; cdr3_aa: CASSLGTGASYEQYF; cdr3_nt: TGCGCCAGCAGCTTGGGGACAGGGGCCAGCTACGAGCAGTACTTC
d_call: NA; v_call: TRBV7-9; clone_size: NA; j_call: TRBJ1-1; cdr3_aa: CASSGLTGPNTEAFF; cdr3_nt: TGTGCCAGCAGCGGCCTCACAGGGCCGAACACTGAAGCTTTCTTT
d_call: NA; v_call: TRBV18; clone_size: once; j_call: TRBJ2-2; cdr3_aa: CASSPLQVGQGGAGELFF; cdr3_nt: TGTGCCAGCTCACCACTTCAAGTCGGGCAGGGAGGTGCCGGGGAGCTGTTTTTT
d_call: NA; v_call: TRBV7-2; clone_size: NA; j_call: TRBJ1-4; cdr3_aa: CASSLSGPTNEKLFF; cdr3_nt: TGTGCCAGCAGCTTATCCGGACCGACTAATGAAAAACTGTTTTTT
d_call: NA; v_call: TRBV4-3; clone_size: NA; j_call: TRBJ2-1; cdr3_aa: CASSQGGLINEQFF; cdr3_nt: TGCGCCAGCAGCCAGGGGGGGCTAATTAATGAGCAGTTCTTC
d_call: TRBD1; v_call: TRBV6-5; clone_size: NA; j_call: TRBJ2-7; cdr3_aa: CASSTGGKREQYF; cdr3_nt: TGTGCCAGCAGCACAGGGGGCAAGCGCGAGCAGTACTTC
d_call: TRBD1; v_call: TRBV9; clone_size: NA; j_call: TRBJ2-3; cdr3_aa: CASSVGTADTQYF; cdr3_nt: TGTGCCAGCAGCGTTGGGACAGCAGATACGCAGTATTTT
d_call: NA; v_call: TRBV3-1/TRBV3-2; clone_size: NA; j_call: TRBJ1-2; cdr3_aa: CASSQPAYGYTF; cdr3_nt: TGTGCCAGCAGCCAGCCAGCCTATGGCTACACCTTC
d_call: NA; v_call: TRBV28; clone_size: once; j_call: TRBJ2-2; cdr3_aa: CASSRGGGFGTGELFF; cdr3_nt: TGTGCCAGCAGTCGTGGAGGGGGGTTTGGCACCGGGGAGCTGTTTTTT
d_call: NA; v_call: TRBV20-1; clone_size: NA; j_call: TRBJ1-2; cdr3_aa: CAWSNRGSYTF; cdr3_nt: TGCGCCTGGTCTAACCGGGGGTCCTACACCTTC
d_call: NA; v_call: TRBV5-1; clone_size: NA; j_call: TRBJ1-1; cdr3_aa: CASSGTGRAEAFF; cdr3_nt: TGCGCCAGCAGCGGTACAGGGCGCGCTGAAGCTTTCTTT
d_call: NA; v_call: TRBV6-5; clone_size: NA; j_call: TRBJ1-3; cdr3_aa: CASSYSGRSSGNTIYF; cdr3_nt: TGTGCCAGCAGTTACTCGGGCCGGAGCTCTGGAAACACCATATATTTT
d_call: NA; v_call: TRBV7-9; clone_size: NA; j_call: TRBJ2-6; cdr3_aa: CASSTPAYSGANVLTF; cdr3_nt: TGTGCCAGCAGCACCCCGGCGTACTCTGGGGCCAACGTCCTGACTTTC
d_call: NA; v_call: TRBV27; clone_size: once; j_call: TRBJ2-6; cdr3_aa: CASSFRGANVLTF; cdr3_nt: TGTGCCAGCAGTTTTCGGGGGGCCAACGTCCTGACTTTC
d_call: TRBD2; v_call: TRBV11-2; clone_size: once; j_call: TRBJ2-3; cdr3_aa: CASSPRTSGPTDTQYF; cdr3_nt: TGTGCCAGCAGCCCTCGGACTAGCGGGCCCACAGATACGCAGTATTTT
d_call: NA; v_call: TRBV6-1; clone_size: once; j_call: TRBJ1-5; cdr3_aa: CASSEVSPVGGQPQHF; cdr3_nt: TGTGCCAGCAGTGAAGTCTCTCCGGTGGGAGGACAGCCCCAGCATTTT
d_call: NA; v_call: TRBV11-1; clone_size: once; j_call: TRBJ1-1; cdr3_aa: CASSLVFSGPGAEAFF; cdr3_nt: TGTGCCAGCAGCTTAGTATTCTCAGGTCCTGGGGCTGAAGCTTTCTTT
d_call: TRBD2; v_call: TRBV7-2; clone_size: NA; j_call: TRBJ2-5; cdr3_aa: CASSKAGAQETQYF; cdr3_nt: TGTGCCAGCAGTAAAGCGGGGGCCCAAGAGACCCAGTACTTC
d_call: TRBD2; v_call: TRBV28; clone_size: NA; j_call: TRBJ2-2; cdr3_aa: CASSTSRRAGGEELFF; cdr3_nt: TGTGCCAGCAGCACAAGCCGCAGGGCGGGAGGCGAGGAGCTGTTTTTT
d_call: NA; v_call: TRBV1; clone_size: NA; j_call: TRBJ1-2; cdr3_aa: CTSSQETGTGHTF; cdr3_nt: TGCACCAGCAGCCAAGAGACAGGGACGGGCCACACCTTC